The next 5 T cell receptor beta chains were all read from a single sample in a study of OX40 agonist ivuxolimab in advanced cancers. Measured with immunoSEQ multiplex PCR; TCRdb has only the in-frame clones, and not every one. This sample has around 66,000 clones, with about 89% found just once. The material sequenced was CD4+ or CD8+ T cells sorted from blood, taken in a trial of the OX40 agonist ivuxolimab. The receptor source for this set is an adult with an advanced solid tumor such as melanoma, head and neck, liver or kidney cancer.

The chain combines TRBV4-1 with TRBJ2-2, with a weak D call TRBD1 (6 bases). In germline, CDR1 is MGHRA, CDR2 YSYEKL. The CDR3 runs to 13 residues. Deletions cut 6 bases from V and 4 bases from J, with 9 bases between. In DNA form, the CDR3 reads TGCGCCAGCAGGGAGACAGGCACCGGGGAGCTGTTTTTT. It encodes CASRETGTGELFF.

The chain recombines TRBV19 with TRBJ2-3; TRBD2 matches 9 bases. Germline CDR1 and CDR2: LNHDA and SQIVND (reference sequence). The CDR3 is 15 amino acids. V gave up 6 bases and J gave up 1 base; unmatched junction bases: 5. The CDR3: CASSSRTSGTDTQYF. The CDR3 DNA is TGTGCCAGTAGCTCTAGGACTAGCGGCACAGATACGCAGTATTTT.

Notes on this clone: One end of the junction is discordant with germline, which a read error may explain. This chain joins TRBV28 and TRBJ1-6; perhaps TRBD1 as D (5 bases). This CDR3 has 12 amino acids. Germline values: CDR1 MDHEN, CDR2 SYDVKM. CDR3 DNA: TGTGCCGGCAGACGGGGGGAGACACCCCTCCACTTT. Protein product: CAGRRGETPLHF.

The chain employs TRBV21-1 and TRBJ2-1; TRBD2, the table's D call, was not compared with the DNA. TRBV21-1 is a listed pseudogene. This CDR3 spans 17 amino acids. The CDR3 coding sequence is TGTGCCAGCAGCAAAGGGCTAGCGGGGGGCCGGGACAATGAGCAGTTCTTC. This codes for CASSKGLAGGRDNEQFF.

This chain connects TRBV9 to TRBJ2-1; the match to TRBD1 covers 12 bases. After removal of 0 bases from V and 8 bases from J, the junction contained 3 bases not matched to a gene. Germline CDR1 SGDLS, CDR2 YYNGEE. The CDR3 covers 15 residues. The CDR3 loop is CASSVGGQGADEQFF. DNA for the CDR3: TGTGCCAGCAGCGTAGGGGGACAGGGGGCGGATGAGCAGTTCTTC.